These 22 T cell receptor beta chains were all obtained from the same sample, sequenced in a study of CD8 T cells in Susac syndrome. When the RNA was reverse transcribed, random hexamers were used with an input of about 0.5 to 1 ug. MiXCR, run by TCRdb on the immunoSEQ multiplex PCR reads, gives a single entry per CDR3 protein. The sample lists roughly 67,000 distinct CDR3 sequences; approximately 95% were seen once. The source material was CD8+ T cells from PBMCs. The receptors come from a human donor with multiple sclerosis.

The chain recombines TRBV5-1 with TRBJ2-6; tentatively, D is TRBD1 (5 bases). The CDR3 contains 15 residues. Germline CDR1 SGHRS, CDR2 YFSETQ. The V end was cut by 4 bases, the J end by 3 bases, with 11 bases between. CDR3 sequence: CASSGATVGANVLTF. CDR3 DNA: TGCGCCAGCAGCGGGGCCACGGTTGGGGCCAACGTCCTGACTTTC.

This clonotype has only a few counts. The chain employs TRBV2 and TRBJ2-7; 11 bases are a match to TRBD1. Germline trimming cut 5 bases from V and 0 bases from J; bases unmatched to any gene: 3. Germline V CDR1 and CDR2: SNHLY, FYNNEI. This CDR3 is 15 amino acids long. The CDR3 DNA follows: TGTGCCAGCAGTTATGGACAGGGGGCCTCCTACGAGCAGTACTTC. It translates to CASSYGQGASYEQYF.

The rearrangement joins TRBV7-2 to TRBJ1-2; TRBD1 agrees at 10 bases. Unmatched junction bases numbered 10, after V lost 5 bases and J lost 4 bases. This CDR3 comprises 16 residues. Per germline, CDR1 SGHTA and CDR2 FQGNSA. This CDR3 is CASSPRTGQGSYGYTF. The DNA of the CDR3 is TGTGCCAGCAGCCCTAGGACGGGACAGGGGTCCTATGGCTACACCTTC.

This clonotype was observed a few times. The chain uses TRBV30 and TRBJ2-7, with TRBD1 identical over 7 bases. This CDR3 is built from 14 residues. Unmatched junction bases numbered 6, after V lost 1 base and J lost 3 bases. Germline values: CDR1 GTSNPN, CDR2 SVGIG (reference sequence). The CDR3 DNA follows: TGTGCCTGGAGTGCCCGGGACAGTCTCTACGAGCAGTACTTC. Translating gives CAWSARDSLYEQYF.

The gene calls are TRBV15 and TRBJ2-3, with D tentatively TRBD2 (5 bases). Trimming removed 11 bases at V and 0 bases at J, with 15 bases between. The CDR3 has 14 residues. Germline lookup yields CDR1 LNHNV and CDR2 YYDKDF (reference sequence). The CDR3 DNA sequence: TGTGCCGCTGGCGGGCCCTCGAGCACAGATACGCAGTATTTT. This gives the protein CAAGGPSSTDTQYF.

The DNA of the CDR3 is TGCAGCGTTGTCGGGCGCAGTTACGAGCAGTACTTC. It translates to CSVVGRSYEQYF. The V gene is TRBV29-1, the J gene TRBJ2-7; D gene uncertain. The CDR3 totals 12 residues. With 4 bases removed from V and 4 bases from J, the gap between germline ends came to 11 bases. Germline V gene sequence: CDR1 SQVTM, CDR2 ANQGSEA.

CDR3 protein: CASTLTSGVSYNEQFF. The CDR3 coding sequence is TGTGCCAGCACCCTGACTAGCGGGGTGTCCTACAATGAGCAGTTCTTC. The chain has TRBV27 and TRBJ2-1; 11 nucleotides line up with TRBD2. The J segment lost 1 base and the V segment lost 7 bases, leaving 6 bases of the junction unmatched. CDR1 is MNHEY, CDR2 SMNVEV, per germline (reference sequence). The length of the CDR3 is 16 residues.

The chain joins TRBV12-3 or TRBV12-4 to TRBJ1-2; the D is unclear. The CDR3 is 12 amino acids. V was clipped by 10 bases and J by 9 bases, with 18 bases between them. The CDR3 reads CAMTDPTGRYTF. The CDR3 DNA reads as TGTGCCATGACGGACCCCACCGGCCGCTACACCTTC.

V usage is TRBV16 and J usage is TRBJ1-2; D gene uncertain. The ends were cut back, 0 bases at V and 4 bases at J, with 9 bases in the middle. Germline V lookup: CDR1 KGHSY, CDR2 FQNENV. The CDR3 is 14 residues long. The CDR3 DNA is TGTGCCAGCAGCCAATCGACGGACGGCTATGGCTACACCTTC. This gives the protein CASSQSTDGYGYTF.

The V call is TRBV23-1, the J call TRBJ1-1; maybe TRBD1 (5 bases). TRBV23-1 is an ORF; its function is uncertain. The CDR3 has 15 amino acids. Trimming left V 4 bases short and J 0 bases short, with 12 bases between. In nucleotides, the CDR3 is TGCGCCAGCAGTCGCCCCAGGGAAATGAACACTGAAGCTTTCTTT. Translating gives CASSRPREMNTEAFF.

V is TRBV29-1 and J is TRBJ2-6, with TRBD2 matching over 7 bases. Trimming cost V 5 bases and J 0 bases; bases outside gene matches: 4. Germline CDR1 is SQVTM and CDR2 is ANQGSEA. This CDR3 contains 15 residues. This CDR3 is CSVHGGTSGANVLTF. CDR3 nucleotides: TGCAGCGTTCACGGGGGGACCTCTGGGGCCAACGTCCTGACTTTC.

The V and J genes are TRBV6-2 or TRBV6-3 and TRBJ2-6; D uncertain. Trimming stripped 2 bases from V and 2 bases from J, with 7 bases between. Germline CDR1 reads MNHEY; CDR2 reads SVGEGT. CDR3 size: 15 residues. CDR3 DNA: TGTGCCAGCAGTTACCTGGGGACTGGGGCCAACGTCCTGACTTTC. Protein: CASSYLGTGANVLTF.

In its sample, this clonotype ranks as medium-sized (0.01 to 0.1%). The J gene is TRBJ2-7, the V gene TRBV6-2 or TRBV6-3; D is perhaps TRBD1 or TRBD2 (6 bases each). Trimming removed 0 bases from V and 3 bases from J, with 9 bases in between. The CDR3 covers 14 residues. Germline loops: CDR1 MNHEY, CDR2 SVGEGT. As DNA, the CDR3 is TGTGCCAGCAGTTACTCCGGAGGGGGCTACGAGCAGTACTTC. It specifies CASSYSGGGYEQYF.

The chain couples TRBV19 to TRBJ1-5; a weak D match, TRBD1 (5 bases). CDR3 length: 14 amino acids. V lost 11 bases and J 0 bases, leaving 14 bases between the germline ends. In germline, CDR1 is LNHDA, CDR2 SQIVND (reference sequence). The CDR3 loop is CASSWGNSNQPQHF. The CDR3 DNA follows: TGTGCCTCCTCGTGGGGGAATAGCAATCAGCCCCAGCATTTT.

The CDR3 bases are TGTGCCAGCAGTTACTTCGGGACCGACGCCTACGAGCAGTACTTC. Protein product: CASSYFGTDAYEQYF. The chain joins TRBV6-5 to TRBJ2-7; D is perhaps TRBD1 or TRBD2 (5 bases each). The CDR3 loop spans 15 amino acids. V lost 1 base to trimming and J lost 2 bases, with 12 bases between them. Per the germline V gene, CDR1 is MNHEY and CDR2 is SVGAGI.

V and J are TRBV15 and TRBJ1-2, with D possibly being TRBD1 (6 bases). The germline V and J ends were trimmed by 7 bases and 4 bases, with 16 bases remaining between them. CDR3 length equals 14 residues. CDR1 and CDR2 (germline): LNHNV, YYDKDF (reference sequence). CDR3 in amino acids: CATNEGGRTYGYTF. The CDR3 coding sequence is TGTGCCACCAACGAGGGGGGGCGCACCTATGGCTACACCTTC.

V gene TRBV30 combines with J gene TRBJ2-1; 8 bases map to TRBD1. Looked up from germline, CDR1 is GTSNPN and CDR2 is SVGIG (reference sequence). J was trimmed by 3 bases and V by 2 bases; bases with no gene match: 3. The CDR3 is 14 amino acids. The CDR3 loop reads CAWSSGQGYNEQFF. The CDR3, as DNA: TGTGCCTGGAGTTCAGGACAGGGCTACAATGAGCAGTTCTTC.

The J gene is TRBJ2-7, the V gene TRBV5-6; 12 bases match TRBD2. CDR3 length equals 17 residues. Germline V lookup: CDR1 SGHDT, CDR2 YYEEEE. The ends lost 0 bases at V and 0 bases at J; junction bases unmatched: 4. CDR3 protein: CASSLELAGGASYEQYF. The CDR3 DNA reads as TGTGCCAGCAGCTTGGAACTAGCGGGGGGTGCCTCCTACGAGCAGTACTTC.

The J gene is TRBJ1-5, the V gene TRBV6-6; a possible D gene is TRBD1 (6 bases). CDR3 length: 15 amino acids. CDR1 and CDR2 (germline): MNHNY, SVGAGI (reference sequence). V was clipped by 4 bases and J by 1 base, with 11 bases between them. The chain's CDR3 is CASSSGQESNQPQHF. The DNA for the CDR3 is TGTGCCAGCAGTTCGGGACAAGAAAGCAATCAGCCCCAGCATTTT.

The CDR3, as DNA: TGTGCCTGGAGTGGACCCCTAGACAGAATGGCCCCACATGATACGCAGTATTTT. Translation: CAWSGPLDRMAPHDTQYF. This chain uses TRBV30 with TRBJ2-3, with D possibly matching TRBD1 (5 bases). CDR1 is GTSNPN, CDR2 SVGIG, per germline (reference sequence). V dropped 1 base and J dropped 6 bases, with 26 bases sitting between them. The CDR3 totals 18 residues.

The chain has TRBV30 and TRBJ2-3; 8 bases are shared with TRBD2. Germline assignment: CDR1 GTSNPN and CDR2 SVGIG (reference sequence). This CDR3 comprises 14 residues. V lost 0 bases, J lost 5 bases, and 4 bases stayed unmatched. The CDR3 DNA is TGTGCCTGGAGTGTATCCGCGGGGGGAGATACGCAGTATTTT. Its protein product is CAWSVSAGGDTQYF.

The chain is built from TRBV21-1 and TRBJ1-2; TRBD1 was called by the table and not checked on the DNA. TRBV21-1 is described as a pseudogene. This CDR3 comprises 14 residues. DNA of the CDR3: TGTGCCAGCAGTCCGGGACAGGGGAACTATGGCTACACCTTC. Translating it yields CASSPGQGNYGYTF.